This paragraph reports one T cell receptor (beta chain). The antigen this receptor binds is unknown. The sample holds no much larger clone one base away, and base qualities are not on file. The data were obtained in a study of T cell changes during pregnancy in multiple sclerosis (dated by TCRdb to the late 2010s). About the investigation overall: The study examined how the T cell repertoire changed over the course of pregnancy in women with multiple sclerosis.

CDR1 and CDR2 were assigned from the germline V gene as MRHNA and SNTAGT. Germline trimming: 4 bases from V, 7 bases from J; junction bases outside gene matches: 9. Including cysteine and phenylalanine, the CDR3 has 17 amino acids. Only the CDR3 DNA stays, 51 bases, in frame from base 1. Library method: the immunoSEQ multiplex PCR assay. In its TCRdb copy, this immuneACCESS table keeps in-frame sequences only and misses some clones. Where compared with another copy, unresolved V genes explain less than half of these, and the others have no known cause. This sample is represented by 50,000 to 55,000 clones; around 90% of them were singletons. Jointly, the top ten make up 0.39% of the sample.

The clonotype originates from a female donor with multiple sclerosis, enrolled in a pregnancy study. Here the sequenced sample was CD4+ T cells from peripheral blood mononuclear cells, taken after pregnancy. This chain joins TRBV6-4 to TRBJ2-1; 14 middle bases align to TRBD2. Read as DNA, the sequence is TGTGCCAGCAGTGGAGTAGGGACTAGCGGGAGTTGGAATGAGCAGTTCTTC. This translates into CASSGVGTSGSWNEQFF.